This TCR beta chain was recovered during a study of human T cells and chemical hapten exposure. This clonotype showed up many times. Its specificity is not known. TCRdb reanalysed the RACE reads using MiXCR and keeps one entry per CDR3 protein. The sample lists about 98,000 distinct CDR3 sequences; 10% to 11% were seen once. General study points: Expanded TCRs were compared with controls, and the expanded TCRs formed significantly more large CDR3 similarity clusters.

CDR3 length: 15 amino acids. The ends were cut back, 3 bases at V and 2 bases at J, with 11 bases in the middle. Germline CDR1 ENHRY, CDR2 SYGVKD. As for time point: pre-sensitization, week 0. Sample treatment: therapeutic diphenylcyclopropenone sensitization with weekly scalp DPC. The V call is TRBV10-3, the J call TRBJ1-3; the D is unclear. This material consisted of whole blood, taken in connection with sensitization to the hapten diphenylcyclopropenone (DPC). This receptor was taken from a woman aged 60 to 75 with alopecia areata. Some clones in this sample may be carry-over from other donors' samples. The CDR3 DNA reads TGTGCCATCAGTGACACTGGCAAAGCTGGAAACACCATATATTTT. Translated: CAISDTGKAGNTIYF.